The present T cell receptor beta chain was sequenced within a study of T cells in Graves' hyperthyroidism and ophthalmopathy. The table lists this clonotype with many counts. Trimming removed 4 bases from V and 0 bases from J; junction bases left unmatched: 6. This CDR3 comprises 19 residues. CDR1 SEHNR and CDR2 FQNEAQ come from the germline V gene (reference sequence). Patients aged 18 to 65 had newly diagnosed hyperthyroidism of under 2 months' duration. From more than 8 ml of fresh peripheral blood, PBMCs were isolated. TCR beta CDR3 regions were amplified from RNA transcripts. The HTBI primer set served for first-round RT-PCR of the TCR CDR3. TCRdb redid the calling of the multiplex PCR reads with MiXCR, one entry per CDR3 protein. The data contain some 180,000 distinct CDR3 sequences, approximately 15% of them seen just once; the ten biggest clones take up roughly 32%.

The chain recombines TRBV7-9 with TRBJ2-6; the match to TRBD2 covers 13 bases. The sequence came from a woman aged 45-65 years with Graves' hyperthyroidism. The specimen was blood. CDR3 DNA sequence: TGTGCCAGCAGCTCCGGGACTAGCGGGGAGCTCTCTGGGGCCAACGTCCTGACTTTC. Protein product: CASSSGTSGELSGANVLTF.